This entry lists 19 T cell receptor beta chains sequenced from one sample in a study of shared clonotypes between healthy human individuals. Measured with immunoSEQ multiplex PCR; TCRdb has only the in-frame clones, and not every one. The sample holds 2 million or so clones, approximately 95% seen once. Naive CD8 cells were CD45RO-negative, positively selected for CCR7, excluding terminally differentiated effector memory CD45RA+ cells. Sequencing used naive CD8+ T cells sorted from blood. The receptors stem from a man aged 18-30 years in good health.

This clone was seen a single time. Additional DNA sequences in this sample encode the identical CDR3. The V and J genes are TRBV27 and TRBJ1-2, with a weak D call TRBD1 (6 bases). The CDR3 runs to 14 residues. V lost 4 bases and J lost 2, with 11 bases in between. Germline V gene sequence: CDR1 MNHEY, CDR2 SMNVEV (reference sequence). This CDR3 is CASSSLTGNYGYTF. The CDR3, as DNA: TGTGCCAGCAGTTCCCTAACAGGGAACTATGGCTACACCTTC.

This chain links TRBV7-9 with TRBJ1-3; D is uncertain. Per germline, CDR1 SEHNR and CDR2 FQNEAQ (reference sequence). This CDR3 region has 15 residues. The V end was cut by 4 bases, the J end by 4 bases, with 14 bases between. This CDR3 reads CASSSGLMVGNTIYF. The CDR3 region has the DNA TGTGCCAGCAGCTCAGGCCTTATGGTGGGAAACACCATATATTTT.

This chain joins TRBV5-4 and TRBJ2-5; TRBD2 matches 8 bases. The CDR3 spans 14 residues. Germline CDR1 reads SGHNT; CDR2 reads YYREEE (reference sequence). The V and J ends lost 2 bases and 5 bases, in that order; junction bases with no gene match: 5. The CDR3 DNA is TGTGCCAGCAGCTTTAAGGGCGGGAGGGAGACCCAGTACTTC. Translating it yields CASSFKGGRETQYF.

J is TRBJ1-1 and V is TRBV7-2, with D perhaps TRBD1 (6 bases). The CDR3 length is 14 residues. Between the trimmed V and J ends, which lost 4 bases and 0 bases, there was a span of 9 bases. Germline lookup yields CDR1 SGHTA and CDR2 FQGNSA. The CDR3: CASSSQGLNTEAFF. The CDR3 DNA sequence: TGTGCCAGCAGCTCCCAGGGGTTGAACACTGAAGCTTTCTTT.

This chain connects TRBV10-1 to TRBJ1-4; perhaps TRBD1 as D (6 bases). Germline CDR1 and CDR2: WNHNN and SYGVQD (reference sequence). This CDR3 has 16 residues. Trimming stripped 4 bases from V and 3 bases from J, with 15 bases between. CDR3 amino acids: CASSGPRGVSNEKLFF. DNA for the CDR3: TGCGCCAGCAGTGGACCTAGGGGGGTATCTAATGAAAAACTGTTTTTT.

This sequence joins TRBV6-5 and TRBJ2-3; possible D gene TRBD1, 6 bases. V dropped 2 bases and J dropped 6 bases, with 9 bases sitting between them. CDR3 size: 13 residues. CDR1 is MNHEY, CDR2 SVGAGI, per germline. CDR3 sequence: CASSYTQGDTQYF. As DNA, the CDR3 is TGTGCCAGCAGTTACACCCAGGGGGATACGCAGTATTTT.

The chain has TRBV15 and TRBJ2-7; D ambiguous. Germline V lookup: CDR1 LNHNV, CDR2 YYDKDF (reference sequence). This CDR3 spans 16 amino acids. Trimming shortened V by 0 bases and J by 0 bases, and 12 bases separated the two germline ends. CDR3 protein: CATSRDRLLSSYEQYF. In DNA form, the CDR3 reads TGTGCCACCAGCAGAGATCGCCTACTAAGCTCCTACGAGCAGTACTTC. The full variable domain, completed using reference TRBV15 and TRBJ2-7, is DAMVIQNPRYQVTQFGKPVTLSCSQTLNHNVMYWYQQKSSQAPKLLFHYYDKDFNNEADTPDNFQSRRPNTSFCFLDIRSPGLGDTAMYLCATSRDRLLSSYEQYFGPGTRLTVT.

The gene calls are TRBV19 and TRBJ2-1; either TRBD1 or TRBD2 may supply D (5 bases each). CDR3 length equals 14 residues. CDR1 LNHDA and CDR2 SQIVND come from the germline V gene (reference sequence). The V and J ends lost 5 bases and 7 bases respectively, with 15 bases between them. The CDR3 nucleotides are TGTGCCAGTAGTGGAGCCGGGACGCAAAATGAGCAGTTCTTC. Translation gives CASSGAGTQNEQFF.

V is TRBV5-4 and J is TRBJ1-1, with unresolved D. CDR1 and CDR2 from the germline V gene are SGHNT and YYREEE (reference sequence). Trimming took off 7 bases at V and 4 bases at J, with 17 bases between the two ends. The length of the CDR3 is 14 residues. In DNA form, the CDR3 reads TGTGCCAGCCTCACCACCGATAACTTCACTGAAGCTTTCTTT. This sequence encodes CASLTTDNFTEAFF.

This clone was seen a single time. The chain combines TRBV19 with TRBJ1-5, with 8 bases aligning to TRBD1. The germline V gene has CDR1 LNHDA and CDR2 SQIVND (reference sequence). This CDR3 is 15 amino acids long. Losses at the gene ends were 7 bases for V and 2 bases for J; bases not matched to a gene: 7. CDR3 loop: CASTPDREGNQPQHF. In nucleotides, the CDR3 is TGTGCCAGTACCCCGGACAGGGAGGGCAATCAGCCCCAGCATTTT.

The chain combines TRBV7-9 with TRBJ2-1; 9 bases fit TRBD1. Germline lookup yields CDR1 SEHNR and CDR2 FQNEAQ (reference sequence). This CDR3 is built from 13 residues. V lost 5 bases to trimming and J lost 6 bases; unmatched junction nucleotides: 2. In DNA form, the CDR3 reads TGTGCCAGCAGCGAACAGGGGGCCAATGAGCAGTTCTTC. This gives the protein CASSEQGANEQFF.

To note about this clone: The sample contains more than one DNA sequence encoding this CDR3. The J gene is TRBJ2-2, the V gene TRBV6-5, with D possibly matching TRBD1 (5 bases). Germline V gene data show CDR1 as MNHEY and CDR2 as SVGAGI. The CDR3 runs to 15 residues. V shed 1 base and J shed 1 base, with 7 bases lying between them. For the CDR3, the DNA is TGTGCCAGCAGTTACTGGCAGGGGAACACCGGGGAGCTGTTTTTT. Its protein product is CASSYWQGNTGELFF.

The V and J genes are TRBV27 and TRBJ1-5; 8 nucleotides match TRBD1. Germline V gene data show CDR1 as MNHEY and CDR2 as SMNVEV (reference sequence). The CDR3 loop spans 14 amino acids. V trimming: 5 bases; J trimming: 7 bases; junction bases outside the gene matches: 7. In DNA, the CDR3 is TGTGCCAGCAGTCCCCAGGGGGCGCGGCAGCCCCAGCATTTT. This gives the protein CASSPQGARQPQHF.

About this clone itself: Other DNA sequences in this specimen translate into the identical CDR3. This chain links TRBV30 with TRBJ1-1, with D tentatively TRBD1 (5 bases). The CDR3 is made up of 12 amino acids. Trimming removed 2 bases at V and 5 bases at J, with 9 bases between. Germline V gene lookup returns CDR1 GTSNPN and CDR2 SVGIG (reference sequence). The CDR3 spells CAWSLGGTEAFF. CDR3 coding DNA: TGTGCCTGGAGTCTGGGGGGAACTGAAGCTTTCTTT.

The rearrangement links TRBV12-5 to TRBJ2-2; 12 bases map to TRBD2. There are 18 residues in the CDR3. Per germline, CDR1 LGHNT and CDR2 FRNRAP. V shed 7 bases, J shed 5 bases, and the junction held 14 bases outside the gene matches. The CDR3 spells CASELGLAGPHRTGELFF. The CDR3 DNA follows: TGTGCTAGTGAACTCGGACTAGCGGGACCTCACAGAACCGGGGAGCTGTTTTTT.

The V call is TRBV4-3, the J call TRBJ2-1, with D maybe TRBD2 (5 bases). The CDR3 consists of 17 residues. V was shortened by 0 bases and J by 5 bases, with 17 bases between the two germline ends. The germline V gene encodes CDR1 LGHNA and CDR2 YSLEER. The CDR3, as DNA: TGCGCCAGCAGCCAAGATCGGGGAAGGGTAAAGGACAATGAGCAGTTCTTC. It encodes CASSQDRGRVKDNEQFF.

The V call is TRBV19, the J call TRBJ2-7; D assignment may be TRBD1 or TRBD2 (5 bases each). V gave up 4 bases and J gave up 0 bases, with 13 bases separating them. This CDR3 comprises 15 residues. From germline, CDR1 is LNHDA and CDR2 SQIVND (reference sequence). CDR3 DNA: TGTGCCAGTAGTACTGACAGTGCGGGCTCCTACGAGCAGTACTTC. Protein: CASSTDSAGSYEQYF.

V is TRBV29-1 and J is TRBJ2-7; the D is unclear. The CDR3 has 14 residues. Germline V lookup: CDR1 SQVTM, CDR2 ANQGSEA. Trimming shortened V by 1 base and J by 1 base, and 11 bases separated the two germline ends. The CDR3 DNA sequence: TGCAGCGTTGAAGTTAAGGAACCGTCCTACGAGCAGTACTTC. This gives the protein CSVEVKEPSYEQYF.

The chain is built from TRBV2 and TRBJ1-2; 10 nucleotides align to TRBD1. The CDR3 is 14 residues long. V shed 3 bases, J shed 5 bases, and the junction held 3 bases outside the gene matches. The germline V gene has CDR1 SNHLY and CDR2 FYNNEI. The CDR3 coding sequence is TGTGCCAGCAGTGAGGGACAGGGGTTGTATGGCTACACCTTC. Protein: CASSEGQGLYGYTF.